This entry lists 2 T cell receptor beta chains sequenced from one sample in a study of OX40 agonist ivuxolimab in advanced cancers. Receptors were amplified or captured by the immunoSEQ multiplex PCR assay. Imported from immuneACCESS, the table was reduced by TCRdb to in-frame sequences with V and J called. These copies leave out some clones; in studies compared against another copy, an unresolved V gene accounts for under half, and the cause of the remainder is not known. Across this sample there are some 74,000 clones, with approximately 78% seen only once. 5% of the sample is held by the ten biggest clonotypes. The sequenced sample was CD4+ or CD8+ T cells sorted from blood, obtained in a trial of the OX40 agonist ivuxolimab. The receptors come from an adult with an advanced solid tumor such as melanoma, head and neck, liver or kidney cancer.

The genes are TRBV18 and TRBJ2-7; D not certain. The CDR3 runs to 13 residues. Germline values: CDR1 KGHSH, CDR2 LQKENI. Trimming pared 3 bases from V and 7 bases from J, leaving 13 bases between. The CDR3 region has the DNA TGTGCCAGCTCACCGAGGACGGACGGGGAGCAGTACTTC. This sequence encodes CASSPRTDGEQYF.

J is TRBJ2-5 and V is TRBV29-1, with a tentative D call TRBD1 (5 bases). The V end lost 4 bases, the J end lost 3 bases, and 6 bases lay between the germline ends. CDR3 length equals 11 residues. CDR1 SQVTM and CDR2 ANQGSEA come from the germline V gene. CDR3 region: CSVAREETQYF. CDR3 nucleotides: TGCAGCGTTGCCAGGGAAGAGACCCAGTACTTC.